This passage covers 25 T cell receptor beta chains from one sample sequenced in a study of cytomegalovirus exposure and HLA in healthy donors. PCR primers comprised 60 Vbeta and 13 Jbeta primers. Only in-frame clones appear in the TCRdb table, and some are missing; sequencing was by immunoSEQ multiplex PCR. Of under 90,000 clones listed, about 87% were seen once; the top ten hold around 2.5%. Sequences were obtained from PBMCs. These receptors were collected from a man aged 18-30 years in good health and CMV-seronegative.

The chain is built from TRBV7-9 and TRBJ2-5; D unresolved. V was pared by 10 bases and J by 5 bases, with 5 bases between. The CDR3 spans 9 residues. Germline CDR1 is SEHNR and CDR2 is FQNEAQ (reference sequence). This CDR3 reads CANGETQYF. The CDR3 DNA reads TGTGCCAACGGGGAGACCCAGTACTTC.

This sequence joins TRBV15 and TRBJ2-7; the match to TRBD1 covers 10 bases. In germline, CDR1 is LNHNV, CDR2 YYDKDF (reference sequence). This CDR3 has 16 amino acids. With 5 bases clipped from V and 3 bases from J, the junction kept 10 bases outside the gene matches. CDR3 sequence: CATSRYGTGANYEQYF. CDR3 DNA sequence: TGTGCCACCAGCCGCTATGGGACAGGGGCGAACTACGAGCAGTACTTC.

The V gene is TRBV5-4, the J gene TRBJ2-7; 7 positions agree with TRBD2. Per the germline V gene, CDR1 is SGHNT and CDR2 is YYREEE (reference sequence). With V trimmed by 0 bases and J by 4 bases, 7 bases remained unmatched. The CDR3 covers 15 residues. The CDR3 protein is CASSLVGTSVYEQYF. CDR3 DNA sequence: TGTGCCAGCAGCTTGGTGGGCACTAGCGTGTACGAGCAGTACTTC.

This sequence joins TRBV25-1 and TRBJ2-3; weak D call: TRBD2 (6 bases). Trimming took 0 bases from V and 3 from J, leaving 7 bases between them. This CDR3 is built from 14 residues. CDR1 is MGHDK and CDR2 is SYGVNS in the germline V gene. In DNA form, the CDR3 reads TGTGCCAGCAGTGAATATCGGGGGACAGATACGCAGTATTTT. Translating it yields CASSEYRGTDTQYF.

The gene calls are TRBV6-1 and TRBJ2-1, with TRBD1 identical over 7 bases. The germline V gene encodes CDR1 MNHNS and CDR2 SASEGT. The CDR3 is 15 amino acids. V lost 5 bases and J lost 5; bases outside the gene matches: 9. The CDR3 is CASSTRTGINNEQFF. The CDR3 DNA is TGTGCCAGCAGTACCCGGACAGGAATTAACAATGAGCAGTTCTTC.

V and J are TRBV7-3 and TRBJ2-1; D possibly corresponds to TRBD2 (7 bases). V lost 5 bases to trimming and J lost 11 bases, with 13 bases between them. The germline CDR1 and CDR2 sequences are SGHTA and FQGTGA. The CDR3 runs 12 residues. CDR3 protein: CASSRTGGQQFF. The DNA of the CDR3 is TGTGCCAGCAGCCGAACGGGGGGCCAGCAGTTCTTC.

The chain joins TRBV14 to TRBJ2-2; D possibly corresponds to TRBD1 (6 bases). CDR3 length: 17 residues. V dropped 4 bases and J dropped 3 bases, with 18 bases sitting between them. CDR1 and CDR2 (germline): SGHDN, FVKESK. The CDR3 coding sequence is TGTGCCAGCAGCCGGGCCGGGACAATTTTCGACACCGGGGAGCTGTTTTTT. This translates into CASSRAGTIFDTGELFF.

The chain couples TRBV5-1 to TRBJ2-5; TRBD2 agrees at 7 bases. Trimming at V came to 4 bases and at J to 5 bases, leaving 14 bases not matched to a gene. Germline CDR1 reads SGHRS; CDR2 reads YFSETQ. The CDR3 sequence is 16 residues long. The DNA of the CDR3 is TGCGCCAGCAGCGACGCTTTAGGAGCGGGAAGGGAGACCCAGTACTTC. This codes for CASSDALGAGRETQYF.

This clone was recorded a few times. The V and J genes are TRBV28 and TRBJ1-1; 7 nucleotides align to TRBD1. V was pared by 4 bases and J by 5 bases, with 10 bases of the junction left unmatched. Germline V gene lookup returns CDR1 MDHEN and CDR2 SYDVKM. This CDR3 comprises 15 residues. The chain's CDR3 is CASSYPRDSGTEAFF. CDR3 DNA sequence: TGTGCCAGCAGTTATCCCCGGGACAGCGGGACTGAAGCTTTCTTT.

The chain is built from TRBV28 and TRBJ1-1; tentative D call: TRBD1 (5 bases). CDR1 is MDHEN, CDR2 SYDVKM, per germline. The ends were cut back, 6 bases at V and 1 base at J, with 12 bases in the middle. The CDR3 extends over 14 amino acids. CDR3 DNA sequence: TGTGCCAGCAGACCAGGGATTCCGAACACTGAAGCTTTCTTT. It translates to CASRPGIPNTEAFF.

This chain joins TRBV5-1 and TRBJ1-1; D remains ambiguous. The CDR3 contains 13 residues. Deletions cut 0 bases from V and 10 bases from J, with 13 bases between. Germline assignment: CDR1 SGHRS and CDR2 YFSETQ. CDR3 nucleotide sequence: TGCGCCAGCAGCTTGGACACAGCCCGACGAGCTTTCTTT. It is translated as CASSLDTARRAFF.

The rearrangement links TRBV9 to TRBJ2-7, with D possibly being TRBD1 (6 bases). Trimming left V 0 bases short and J 0 bases short, with 10 bases between. This CDR3 is 15 amino acids long. Germline V gene data show CDR1 as SGDLS and CDR2 as YYNGEE. In DNA, the CDR3 is TGTGCCAGCAGCGTAGCAGGGGTCAGCTCCTACGAGCAGTACTTC. Its protein product is CASSVAGVSSYEQYF.

The V call is TRBV18, the J call TRBJ2-3; the match to TRBD2 covers 14 bases. The CDR3 consists of 19 residues. The V gene's germline CDR1 is KGHSH and CDR2 LQKENI. V shed 3 bases, J shed 0 bases, and the junction held 8 bases outside the gene matches. As DNA, the CDR3 is TGTGCCAGCTCACCGGTGACTAGCGGGAGGGCCTCGAGCACAGATACGCAGTATTTT. Protein product: CASSPVTSGRASSTDTQYF.

The V gene is TRBV28, the J gene TRBJ2-2, with D perhaps matching TRBD2 (5 bases). V was cut by 5 bases and J by 4 bases, with 14 bases left in between. CDR1 is MDHEN, CDR2 SYDVKM, per germline. The CDR3 is 15 amino acids. The CDR3 nucleotides read TGTGCCAGCAGTCCCATTACCCTAGCCACCGGGGAGCTGTTTTTT. This encodes CASSPITLATGELFF.

This clone appeared a single time. The rearrangement links TRBV5-4 to TRBJ2-3; D gene ambiguous. The CDR3 extends over 12 amino acids. V dropped 4 bases and J dropped 7 bases, with 10 bases sitting between them. Looked up from germline, CDR1 is SGHNT and CDR2 is YYREEE (reference sequence). As DNA, the CDR3 is TGTGCCAGCAGCACAGACCTCTATACGCAGTATTTT. Protein product: CASSTDLYTQYF.

This clone was recorded only once. The rearrangement uses TRBV7-2 and TRBJ2-7, with D uncertain. V lost 1 base and J lost 0, with 7 bases in between. This CDR3 has 14 residues. Germline V lookup: CDR1 SGHTA, CDR2 FQGNSA. In DNA, the CDR3 is TGTGCCAGCAGCTTAGACAGCAGCTCCTACGAGCAGTACTTC. As protein: CASSLDSSSYEQYF.

V usage is TRBV28 and J usage is TRBJ1-4, with D maybe TRBD1 (6 bases). With 8 bases removed from V and 9 bases from J, the gap between germline ends came to 10 bases. Germline V lookup: CDR1 MDHEN, CDR2 SYDVKM. The CDR3 totals 11 residues. CDR3 sequence (DNA): TGTGCCAGCGGACAGTCCAAAAAACTGTTTTTT. It is translated as CASGQSKKLFF.

The gene calls are TRBV10-2 and TRBJ1-5; 10 bases align to TRBD1. CDR3 size: 14 residues. Germline CDR1 is WSHSY and CDR2 is SAAADI. V trimming: 7 bases; J trimming: 4 bases; junction bases outside the gene matches: 4. The CDR3 coding sequence is TGCGCCAGCACTCCGGGACAGGGGAATCAGCCCCAGCATTTT. Translation gives CASTPGQGNQPQHF.

The chain combines TRBV2 with TRBJ1-5; 10 bases fit TRBD1. Germline-derived CDR1 and CDR2 are SNHLY and FYNNEI. The CDR3 length is 15 residues. The junction had 3 bases not matched to a gene; V was cut back by 7 bases and J by 0 bases. The CDR3 here is CASKGQGISNQPQHF. The DNA of the CDR3 is TGTGCCAGCAAGGGACAGGGGATTAGCAATCAGCCCCAGCATTTT.

This sequence joins TRBV11-2 and TRBJ2-1; 7 bases line up with TRBD2. After removal of 5 bases from V and 10 bases from J, the junction contained 11 bases not matched to a gene. The CDR3 covers 14 residues. Germline V gene data show CDR1 as SGHAT and CDR2 as FQNNGV. CDR3 region: CASSQQAGVREQFF. The CDR3 nucleotides read TGTGCCAGCAGCCAACAGGCGGGAGTAAGAGAGCAGTTCTTC.

This chain links TRBV29-1 with TRBJ2-1; D might be TRBD2 (6 bases). Germline V gives CDR1 SQVTM, CDR2 ANQGSEA. The CDR3 is 15 residues long. V dropped 3 bases and J dropped 2 bases, with 14 bases sitting between them. This CDR3 is CSVDVGGLTYNEQFF. CDR3 sequence (DNA): TGCAGCGTTGATGTGGGGGGTCTAACCTACAATGAGCAGTTCTTC.

The rearrangement links TRBV25-1 to TRBJ2-7; 8 nucleotides agree with TRBD2. Germline assignment: CDR1 MGHDK and CDR2 SYGVNS. Unmatched junction bases numbered 7, after V lost 6 bases and J lost 0 bases. The CDR3 runs to 15 residues. CDR3 nucleotide sequence: TGTGCCAGCAGAATACAGCGGGGGAGCTCCTACGAGCAGTACTTC. Translation: CASRIQRGSSYEQYF.

The chain joins TRBV5-6 to TRBJ2-5, with a weak D call TRBD2 (6 bases). This CDR3 has 16 residues. V dropped 0 bases and J dropped 4 bases, with 16 bases sitting between them. Germline values: CDR1 SGHDT, CDR2 YYEEEE. The CDR3 protein is CASSLVGGGSGETQYF. In nucleotides, the CDR3 is TGTGCCAGCAGCTTGGTGGGCGGAGGGTCTGGAGAGACCCAGTACTTC.

This chain joins TRBV4-3 and TRBJ2-2, with TRBD1 matching over 10 bases. With V trimmed by 3 bases and J by 0 bases, 4 bases remained unmatched. Germline CDR1 and CDR2: LGHNA and YSLEER. CDR3 length equals 17 residues. The CDR3 sequence: CASSQVGTGANTGELFF. The CDR3 DNA is TGCGCCAGCAGCCAGGTGGGGACAGGGGCGAACACCGGGGAGCTGTTTTTT.

The rearrangement uses TRBV5-4 and TRBJ1-2; D may be TRBD1 (5 bases). Germline V CDR1 and CDR2: SGHNT, YYREEE (reference sequence). The CDR3 runs to 16 residues. Deletions cut 4 bases from V and 0 bases from J, with 16 bases between. In nucleotides, the CDR3 is TGTGCCAGCAGCCAACTTCAGGGAAGAGCTAACTATGGCTACACCTTC. The encoded protein is CASSQLQGRANYGYTF.